This paragraph covers one T cell receptor beta chain sequence. What antigen it recognizes has not been identified. Base quality data are lacking; no much larger clone is found one base away. This sample is drawn from a study of cytomegalovirus exposure and HLA in healthy donors (dated by TCRdb to 2015 to 2018). A note on the overall study: An earlier analysis of approximately 590 of the donors reported approximately 290 Gb of sequence data and some 100 million unique TCR beta sequences from some 180 million T cells. A later genetic analysis took genome-wide SNP genotypes for about three fifths of the 666 donors and used that subset as a discovery cohort. Because of strong linkage in the cohort, five DR-DQ haplotypes were treated as single units for association and clustering. High-throughput TCR immunosequencing, statistical association of individual TCRs with disease status, and machine learning were combined to predict cytomegalovirus infection status. A later analysis re-analyzed previously published TCR beta repertoires from 650 to 800 donors and added high-resolution HLA genotyping to study TCR occurrence patterns. HLA typing covered class I and class II loci at four-digit resolution. Donor age, sex, ethnicity and CMV serostatus were collected together with the repertoire data. Roughly 300 gigabases of sequencing data and approximately 92 million unique TCR sequences made up an early release that covered several hundred HLA-typed donors. Among 300 to 500 genotyped donors of the cohort, an average of roughly 230,000 unique TCR beta nucleotide sequences was sequenced per donor, of which roughly 17% were non-productive. The later analysis used no new phenotypic data to find candidate immune exposures, relying instead on TCR beta sequences and their occurrence across donors. The study aimed to test whether cataloging public T cell receptors could reveal signatures of past pathogen exposure. Of the 300 to 500 genotyped donors, 75% to 85% were placed in the genetic ancestry cluster associated with self-reported Caucasian donors. All discovery cohort repertoires had been generated on a single sequencing platform. The study used immunosequencing to profile the T cell repertoires of around 600 subjects and linked those repertoires to cytomegalovirus serostatus. Besides the first cohort of hundreds of subjects, a separate validation cohort made up of roughly 120 different subjects was used. The number of donors typed differed by locus, with 629-630 for A, B, C, DRB1 and DQB1, around 500 for DQA1, 600 to 610 for DPA1, and over 400 for DPB1. An earlier analysis of 450 to 750 of the donors used high-throughput TCR beta sequencing to judge whether each TCR beta V gene segment behaved as functional or pseudogenic.

Library preparation used the immunoSEQ multiplex PCR assay. For the multiplex PCR, a mixture combining 60 forward primers for TCR Vbeta segments and 13 reverse primers for TCR Jbeta segments was used. A multiplex PCR assay on genomic DNA amplified the CDR3 region of rearranged TCR beta genes. The Illumina HiSeq System was used to sequence the amplified TCR beta libraries as 87-base-pair reads. In the paper's pipeline: In a later analysis, some 80 million unique TCR beta chains were counted across the roughly 670 repertoires, and around 10 million of these chains were shared by at least two donors. Raw reads were error-corrected and collapsed into unique sequences with a nearest-neighbor algorithm that merged closely related sequences to remove PCR and sequencing errors. CDR3 sequences were aligned to IMGT reference sequences to assign V, D and J gene segments. Each retained sequence needed at least a six-nucleotide match to both a V gene segment and a J gene segment. A rearrangement was called productive if the CDR3 had no stop codons and remained in frame with V and J, and every other rearrangement was called non-productive. Following IMGT convention, CDR3 was defined as the stretch from the second conserved V-encoded cysteine up to the conserved J-encoded phenylalanine. The earlier analysis of 500 to 750 of the donors excluded any sequence lacking an unambiguous match to a single V gene segment. In an earlier analysis of a few hundred of the donors, a V segment was called functional when productive rearrangements were above 56.7%, and segregating when the standard deviation between donors exceeded 5%. To diagnose cytomegalovirus status from the catalog of TCR beta chain sequences, a statistical classification framework was built. In a later analysis, V and J genes were assigned by comparing TCR nucleotide sequences against IMGT/GENE-DB human TR gene sequences. The TCRdist pipeline was used in a later analysis to assign CDR3 sequences and most-parsimonious VDJ recombination scenarios. A later analysis defined each TCR beta chain by its CDR3 amino acid sequence plus V-gene family, and excluded reads lacking a unique V-gene family. A later analysis removed over 500 highly shared, low-generation-probability nucleotide sequences to deal with suspected cross-contamination and a sequencing artifact. In a later analysis, a clonal expansion index was calculated for each public chain from normalized within-repertoire ranks of inferred template counts. In a later analysis, generation probabilities were computed with a VDJ recombination model fitted to out-of-frame rearrangements, and the resulting probabilities were checked against IGoR. Hypergeometric tests were used in a later analysis to score TCR-TCR, TCR-HLA and TCR-CMV co-occurrence, with a repertoire-size bias correction applied to the TCR pairs. False discovery rates were estimated in a later analysis by permuting HLA or CMV assignments 20 times. In a later analysis, co-occurring TCRs were grouped with DBSCAN, and TCRdist sequence similarity was added when clustering was performed within HLA-allele-positive subsets. Co-occurrence clustering excluded repertoires with fewer than 30,000 or more than 120,000 public chains, plus five with anomalous nucleotide sharing. TCRdb's version of the immuneACCESS table is confined to in-frame rearrangements and falls short of the full clone set. An unresolved V gene accounts for under half of the shortfall where checked; the remainder is of unknown origin. The DNA was the basis for D and trimming; V, J and clone size are from that table. The sample records 170,000 or so clones, 78% of which are singletons. The biggest ten clones account for about 3.4% of the sample.

The junction shows trimming of 6 bases on V and 2 bases on J, plus 18 bases between the germline ends. Via the germline V gene, CDR1 is KGHSH and CDR2 LQKENI. The CDR3 holds 16 amino acids from the cysteine to the phenylalanine. CDR3 DNA only is kept here, 48 bases in frame from base 1. The cohort comprised fewer than 700 healthy bone marrow donors. At the time of sampling, all cohort members were nominally healthy, though unrecorded immune exposures were likely present. The donor tested CMV seropositive, placing the donor among the approximately 310 seropositive members of the cohort. A peripheral blood sample was collected from each donor, and TCR beta sequencing was performed on peripheral blood mononuclear cells. Genomic DNA extraction from the blood cell samples was performed with the Qiagen DNeasy Blood Extraction Kit. What the research found in general, with its limitations: In a later analysis, several top co-occurrence clusters were reported to appear linked to parvovirus B19, influenza, CMV and Epstein-Barr virus. An earlier analysis of approximately 500 of the donors showed that most TCR beta V segments appeared in productive rearrangements either about 90% or about 30% of the time, which broadly matched IMGT annotations. Some IMGT-functional V segments, including TRBV6-2 and TRBV6-3, could not be told apart with the 87-base-pair reads, so those segments were excluded. In the study, about 150 TCR beta chains were listed as associated with cytomegalovirus. V-gene and J-gene trimming of TCR beta chains was associated with a missense DCLRE1C variant in a later genetic analysis, and the association was replicated in an independent cohort. In a later analysis, most CMV-associated TCR beta chains were found to appear HLA-restricted, with HLA associations seemingly driven largely by CMV exposure. A few of the identified cytomegalovirus-associated TCR beta chains were confirmed in vitro to be specific for cytomegalovirus antigens. In a later analysis, some 17,000 TCR beta sequences were associated with specific HLA alleles at a false discovery rate of 0.05. Across donors, most TCR sequences were observed very rarely, whereas some public TCRs were present in many individuals. A further reported finding was that TCR beta sequences accurately predicted the HLA-A and HLA-B alleles for most subjects in the first cohort. Fewer than 20 rarely observed V segments, including chromosome 9 orphons, were excluded from the earlier analysis of just under 600 of the donors because counts were too low. In both the original and validation cohorts, the classifier was reported to diagnose cytomegalovirus status with high specificity and sensitivity. Compared with the approximately 700-donor mean, donors in an Asian-associated ancestry cluster had fewer N-insertions in productive TCRs, according to a later genetic analysis. Because HLA typing was unavailable for some donors at each locus, only the typed subset was used in association tests. It was suggested by the authors that the approach could potentially be generalized to other disease states and immunological phenotypes. In a later analysis, the rate of TCR association differed among HLA loci, with DRB1 alleles having the most associated TCRs and HLA-C alleles having the fewest. The only immune exposure information available for the cohort was CMV serostatus. Correlated functional status among segregating V segments might reflect linkage disequilibrium, but an unknown experimental factor could not be ruled out. Compared with equally common non-associated chains, HLA-associated TCR beta chains in a later analysis were more clonally expanded and had lower generation probabilities. In this cohort, only TCR beta chains were sequenced, and detectable features were limited by the absence of alpha or paired-chain data. Sequencing depth was assumed to be roughly uniform across donors in the presence/absence analyses, though that assumption may not hold. The sequencing pipeline was judged likely to have produced a cluster of highly shared sequence variants as a technical artifact. Assigning TCR associations to individual alleles was difficult when HLA alleles, especially DR and DQ, strongly co-occurred.

The clonotype was recovered from a woman in her forties or fifties in good health and CMV-seropositive. Specimen: PBMCs. Here the chain combines TRBV18 and TRBJ2-3; the D gene is perhaps TRBD2, from 5 matching bases. In nucleotides, the sequence is TGTGCCAGCTCCCCCTCGGACTCGAGATACACAGATACGCAGTATTTT. Its protein is CASSPSDSRYTDTQYF.